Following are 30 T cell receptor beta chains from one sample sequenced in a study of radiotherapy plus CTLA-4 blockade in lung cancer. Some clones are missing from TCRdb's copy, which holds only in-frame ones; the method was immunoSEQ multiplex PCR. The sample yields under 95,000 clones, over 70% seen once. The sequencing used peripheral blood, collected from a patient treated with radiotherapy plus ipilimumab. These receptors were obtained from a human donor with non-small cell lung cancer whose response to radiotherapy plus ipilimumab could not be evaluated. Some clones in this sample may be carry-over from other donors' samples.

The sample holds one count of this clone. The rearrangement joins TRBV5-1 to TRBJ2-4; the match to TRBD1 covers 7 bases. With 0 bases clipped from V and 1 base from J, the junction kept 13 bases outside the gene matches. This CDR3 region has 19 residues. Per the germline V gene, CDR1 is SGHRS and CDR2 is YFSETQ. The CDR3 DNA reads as TGCGCCAGCAGCTTGGAAGGACAGGCAGGGATGGTTGCCAAAAACATTCAGTACTTC. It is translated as CASSLEGQAGMVAKNIQYF. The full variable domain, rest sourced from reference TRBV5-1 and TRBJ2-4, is KAGVTQTPRYLIKTRGQQVTLSCSPISGHRSVSWYQQTPGQGLQFLFEYFSETQRNKGNFPGRFSGRQFSNSRSEMNVSTLELGDSALYLCASSLEGQAGMVAKNIQYFGAGTRLSVL.

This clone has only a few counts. The CDR3 protein is CASSFSDTQYF. For the CDR3, the DNA is TGTGCCAGCAGTTTCTCAGATACGCAGTATTTT. The rearrangement joins TRBV28 to TRBJ2-3; D unresolved. The V gene lost 3 bases and the J gene lost 4 bases, with 2 bases spanning the gap. Germline CDR1 and CDR2: MDHEN and SYDVKM. This CDR3 spans 11 amino acids. Supplemented by reference TRBV28 and TRBJ2-3, the full variable domain reads DVKVTQSSRYLVKRTGEKVFLECVQDMDHENMFWYRQDPGLGLRLIYFSYDVKMKEKGDIPEGYSVSREKKERFSLILESASTNQTSMYLCASSFSDTQYFGPGTRLTVL.

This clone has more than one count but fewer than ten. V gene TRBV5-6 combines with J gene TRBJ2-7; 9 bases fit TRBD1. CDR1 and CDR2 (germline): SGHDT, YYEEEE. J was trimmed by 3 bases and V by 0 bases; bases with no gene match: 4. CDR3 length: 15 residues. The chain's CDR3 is CASSLAGTGNYEQYF. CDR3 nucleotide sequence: TGTGCCAGCAGCTTGGCCGGGACAGGGAACTACGAGCAGTACTTC.

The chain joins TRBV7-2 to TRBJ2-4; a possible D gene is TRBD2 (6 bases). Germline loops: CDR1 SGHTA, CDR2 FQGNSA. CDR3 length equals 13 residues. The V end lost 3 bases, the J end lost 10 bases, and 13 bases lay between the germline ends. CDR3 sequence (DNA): TGTGCCAGCAGCTTGGGAGGTGTGGGGATTCAGTACTTC. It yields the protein CASSLGGVGIQYF. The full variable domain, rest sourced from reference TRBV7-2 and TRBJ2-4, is GAGVSQSPSNKVTEKGKDVELRCDPISGHTALYWYRQSLGQGLEFLIYFQGNSAPDKSGLPSDRFSAERTGGSVSTLTIQRTQQEDSAVYLCASSLGGVGIQYFGAGTRLSVL.

In DNA, the CDR3 is TGTGCCAGCAGTAGCAGGGGGCGCGAGGTGTATGGCTACACCTTC. Amino acids: CASSSRGREVYGYTF. The genes are TRBV6-1 and TRBJ1-2; 8 positions agree with TRBD1. Germline V gene data show CDR1 as MNHNS and CDR2 as SASEGT. This CDR3 comprises 15 residues. V trimming: 5 bases; J trimming: 5 bases; junction bases outside the gene matches: 10.

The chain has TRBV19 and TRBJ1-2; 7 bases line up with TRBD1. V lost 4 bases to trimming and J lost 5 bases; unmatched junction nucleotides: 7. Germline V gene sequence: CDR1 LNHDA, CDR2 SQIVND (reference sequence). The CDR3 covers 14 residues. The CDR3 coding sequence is TGTGCCAGTAGTACCCTGGAGGGGGCGTATGGCTACACCTTC. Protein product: CASSTLEGAYGYTF.

The CDR3 here is CASSQDGLAGVDTQYF. Here the CDR3 DNA reads TGTGCCAGCAGCCAAGACGGACTAGCGGGGGTAGATACGCAGTATTTT. The rearrangement links TRBV4-2 to TRBJ2-3; 13 bases are shared with TRBD2. With 0 bases clipped from V and 5 bases from J, the junction kept 2 bases outside the gene matches. CDR3 size: 16 residues. Germline values: CDR1 LGHNA, CDR2 YNFKEQ.

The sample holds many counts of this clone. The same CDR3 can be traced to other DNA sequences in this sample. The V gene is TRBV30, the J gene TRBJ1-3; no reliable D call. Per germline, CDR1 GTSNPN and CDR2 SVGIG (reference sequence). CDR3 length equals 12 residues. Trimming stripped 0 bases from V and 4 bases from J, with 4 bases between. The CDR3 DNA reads TGTGCCTGGAGTGTACTAGGAAACACCATATATTTT. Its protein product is CAWSVLGNTIYF. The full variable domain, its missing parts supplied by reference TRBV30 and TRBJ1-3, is SQTIHQWPATLVQPVGSPLSLECTVEGTSNPNLYWYRQAAGRGLQLLFYSVGIGQISSEVPQNLSASRPQDRQFILSSKKLLLSDSGFYLCAWSVLGNTIYFGEGSWLTVV.

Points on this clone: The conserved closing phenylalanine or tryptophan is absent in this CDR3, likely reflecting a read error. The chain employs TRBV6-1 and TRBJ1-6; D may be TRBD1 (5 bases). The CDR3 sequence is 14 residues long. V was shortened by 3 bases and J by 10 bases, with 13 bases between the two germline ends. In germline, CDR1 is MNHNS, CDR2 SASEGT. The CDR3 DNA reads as TGTGCCAGCAGTGAGATCCTCGGGGGATCACCCCTCCACCTT. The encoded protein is CASSEILGGSPLHL.

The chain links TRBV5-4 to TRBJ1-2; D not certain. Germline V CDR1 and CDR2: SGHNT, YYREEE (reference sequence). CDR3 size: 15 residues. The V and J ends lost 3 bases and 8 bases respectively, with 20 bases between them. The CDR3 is CASSSPTRGKGGYTF. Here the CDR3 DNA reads TGTGCCAGCAGCTCACCAACTAGAGGAAAGGGAGGCTACACCTTC.

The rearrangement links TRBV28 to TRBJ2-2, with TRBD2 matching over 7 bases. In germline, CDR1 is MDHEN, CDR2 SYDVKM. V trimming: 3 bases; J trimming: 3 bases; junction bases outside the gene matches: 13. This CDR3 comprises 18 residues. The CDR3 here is CASSFWEGSALYTGELFF. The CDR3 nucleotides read TGTGCCAGCAGTTTTTGGGAGGGTTCTGCGTTATACACCGGGGAGCTGTTTTTT.

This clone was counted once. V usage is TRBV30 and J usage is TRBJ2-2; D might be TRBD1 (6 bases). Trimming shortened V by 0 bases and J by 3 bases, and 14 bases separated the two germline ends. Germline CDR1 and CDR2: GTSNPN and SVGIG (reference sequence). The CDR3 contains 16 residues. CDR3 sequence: CAWSVNGGADTGELFF. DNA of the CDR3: TGTGCCTGGAGTGTTAATGGGGGCGCGGACACCGGGGAGCTGTTTTTT. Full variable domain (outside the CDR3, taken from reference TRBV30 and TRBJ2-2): SQTIHQWPATLVQPVGSPLSLECTVEGTSNPNLYWYRQAAGRGLQLLFYSVGIGQISSEVPQNLSASRPQDRQFILSSKKLLLSDSGFYLCAWSVNGGADTGELFFGEGSRLTVL.

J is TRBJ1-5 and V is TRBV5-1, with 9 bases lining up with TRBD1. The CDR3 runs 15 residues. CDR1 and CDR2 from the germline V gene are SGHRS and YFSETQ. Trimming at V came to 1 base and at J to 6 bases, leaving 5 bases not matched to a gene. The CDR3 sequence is CASSLTGQGLQPQHF. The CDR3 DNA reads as TGCGCCAGCAGCTTGACGGGACAGGGACTTCAGCCCCAGCATTTT. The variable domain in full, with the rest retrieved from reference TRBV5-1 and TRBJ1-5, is KAGVTQTPRYLIKTRGQQVTLSCSPISGHRSVSWYQQTPGQGLQFLFEYFSETQRNKGNFPGRFSGRQFSNSRSEMNVSTLELGDSALYLCASSLTGQGLQPQHFGDGTRLSIL.

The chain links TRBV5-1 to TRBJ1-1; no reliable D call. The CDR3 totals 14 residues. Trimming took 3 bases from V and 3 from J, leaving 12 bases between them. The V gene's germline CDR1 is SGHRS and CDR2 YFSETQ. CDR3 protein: CASSSNLRDTEAFF. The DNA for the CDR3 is TGCGCCAGCAGCTCAAACCTCCGGGACACTGAAGCTTTCTTT.

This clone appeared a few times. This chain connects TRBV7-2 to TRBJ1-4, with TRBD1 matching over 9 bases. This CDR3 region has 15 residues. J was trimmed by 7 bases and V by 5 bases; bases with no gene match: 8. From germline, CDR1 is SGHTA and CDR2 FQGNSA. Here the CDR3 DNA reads TGTGCCAGCAGCGAACAGGGGGCACGGGGTGAAAAACTGTTTTTT. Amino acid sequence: CASSEQGARGEKLFF.

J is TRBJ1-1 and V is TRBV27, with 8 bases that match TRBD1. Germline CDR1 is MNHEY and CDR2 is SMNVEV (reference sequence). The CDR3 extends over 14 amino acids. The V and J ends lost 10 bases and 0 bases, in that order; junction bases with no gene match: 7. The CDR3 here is CATIRTGLNTEAFF. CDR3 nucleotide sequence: TGTGCCACTATACGGACAGGGCTGAACACTGAAGCTTTCTTT.

The CDR3 protein is CASSSHGGQLYGYTF. The CDR3 nucleotides are TGTGCCAGCAGCTCCCACGGGGGACAGCTCTATGGCTACACCTTC. This chain connects TRBV27 to TRBJ1-2; 7 bases fit TRBD1. J lost 4 bases, V lost 6 bases, and 11 bases had no gene match. Germline V gene sequence: CDR1 MNHEY, CDR2 SMNVEV (reference sequence). The CDR3 consists of 15 residues.

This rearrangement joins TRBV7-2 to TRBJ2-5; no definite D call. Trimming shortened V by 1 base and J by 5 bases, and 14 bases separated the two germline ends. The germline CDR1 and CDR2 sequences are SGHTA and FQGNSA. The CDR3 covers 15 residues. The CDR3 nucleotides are TGTGCCAGCAGCTTAGGAACGATCGCGAGGGAGACCCAGTACTTC. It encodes CASSLGTIARETQYF.

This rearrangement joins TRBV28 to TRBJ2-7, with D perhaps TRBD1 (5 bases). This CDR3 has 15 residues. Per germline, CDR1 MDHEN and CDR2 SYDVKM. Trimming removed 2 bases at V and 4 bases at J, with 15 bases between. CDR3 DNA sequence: TGTGCCAGCAGTTTACCCTCGGCAGGGCGTTACGAGCAGTACTTC. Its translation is CASSLPSAGRYEQYF.

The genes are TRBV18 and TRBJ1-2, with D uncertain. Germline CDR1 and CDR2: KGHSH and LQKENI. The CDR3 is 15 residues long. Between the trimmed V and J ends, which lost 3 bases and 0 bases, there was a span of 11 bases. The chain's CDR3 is CASSPPGIANYGYTF. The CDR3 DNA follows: TGTGCCAGCTCACCCCCCGGGATAGCTAACTATGGCTACACCTTC.

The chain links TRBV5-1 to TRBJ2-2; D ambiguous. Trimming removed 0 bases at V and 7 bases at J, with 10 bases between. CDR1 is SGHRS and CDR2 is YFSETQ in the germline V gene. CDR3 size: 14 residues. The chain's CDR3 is CASSLADMNGELFF. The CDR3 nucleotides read TGCGCCAGCAGCTTGGCCGACATGAACGGGGAGCTGTTTTTT.

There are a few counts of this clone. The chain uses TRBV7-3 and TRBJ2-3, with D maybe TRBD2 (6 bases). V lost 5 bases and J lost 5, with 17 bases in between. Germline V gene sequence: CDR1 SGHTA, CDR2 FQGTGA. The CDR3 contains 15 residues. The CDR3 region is CASSPGGGVGDTQYF. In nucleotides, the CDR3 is TGTGCCAGCAGCCCTGGTGGCGGGGTGGGAGATACGCAGTATTTT.

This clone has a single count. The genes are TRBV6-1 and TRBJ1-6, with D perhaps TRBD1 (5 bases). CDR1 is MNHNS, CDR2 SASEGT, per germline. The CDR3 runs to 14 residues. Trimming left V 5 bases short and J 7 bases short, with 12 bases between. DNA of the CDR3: TGTGCCAGCAGTAAAGTCGGGGGGAATTCACCCCTCCACTTT. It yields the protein CASSKVGGNSPLHF.

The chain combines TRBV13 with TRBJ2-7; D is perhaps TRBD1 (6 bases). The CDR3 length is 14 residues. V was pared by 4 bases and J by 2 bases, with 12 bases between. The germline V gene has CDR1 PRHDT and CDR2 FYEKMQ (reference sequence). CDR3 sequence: CASSSQGFAYEQYF. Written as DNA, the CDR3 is TGTGCCAGCAGCTCTCAGGGGTTTGCCTACGAGCAGTACTTC.

The CDR3 region is CASSLYPAGTYEQYF. The CDR3 DNA reads as TGTGCCAGCAGTTTATACCCGGCAGGGACCTACGAGCAGTACTTC. The genes are TRBV27 and TRBJ2-7, with D maybe TRBD1 (5 bases). V lost 1 base and J 2 bases, leaving 12 bases between the germline ends. The CDR3 contains 15 residues. CDR1 MNHEY and CDR2 SMNVEV come from the germline V gene (reference sequence).

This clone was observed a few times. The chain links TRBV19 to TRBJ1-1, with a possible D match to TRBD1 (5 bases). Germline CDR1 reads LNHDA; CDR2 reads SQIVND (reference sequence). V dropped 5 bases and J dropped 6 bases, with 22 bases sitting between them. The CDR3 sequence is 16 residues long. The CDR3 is CASSFMGGPRDPEAFF. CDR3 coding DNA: TGTGCCAGTAGTTTCATGGGGGGACCCCGAGACCCTGAAGCTTTCTTT.

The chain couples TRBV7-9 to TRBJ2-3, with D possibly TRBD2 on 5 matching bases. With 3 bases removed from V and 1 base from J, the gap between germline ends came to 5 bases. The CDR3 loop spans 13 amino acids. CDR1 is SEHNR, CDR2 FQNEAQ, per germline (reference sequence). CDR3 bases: TGTGCCAGCAGCTTCGGGGGCACAGATACGCAGTATTTT. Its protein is CASSFGGTDTQYF.

The CDR3 sequence is CASSLAVNQETQYF. CDR3 DNA: TGCGCCAGCAGCTTGGCGGTCAACCAAGAGACCCAGTACTTC. The rearrangement uses TRBV5-1 and TRBJ2-5; no definite D call. CDR3 length: 14 residues. Germline CDR1 and CDR2: SGHRS and YFSETQ. With 0 bases removed from V and 0 bases from J, the gap between germline ends came to 6 bases.

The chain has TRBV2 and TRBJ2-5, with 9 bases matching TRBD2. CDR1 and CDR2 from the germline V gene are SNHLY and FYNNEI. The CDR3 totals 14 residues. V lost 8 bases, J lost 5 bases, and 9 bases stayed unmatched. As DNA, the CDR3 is TGTGCCAGCGGAGCGGGGGGCCGGGTTGAGACCCAGTACTTC. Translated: CASGAGGRVETQYF.

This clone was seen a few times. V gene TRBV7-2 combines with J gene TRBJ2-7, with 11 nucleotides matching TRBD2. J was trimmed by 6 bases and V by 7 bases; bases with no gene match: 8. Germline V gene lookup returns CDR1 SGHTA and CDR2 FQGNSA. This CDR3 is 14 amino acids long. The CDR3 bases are TGTGCCAGCACCCTCTCTAGCGGGGGGCTCGAGCAGTACTTC. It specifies CASTLSSGGLEQYF.